This entry lists 8 T cell receptor beta chains sequenced from one sample in a study of cytomegalovirus exposure and HLA in healthy donors. The PCR used 60 Vbeta and 13 Jbeta primers. Data came from immunoSEQ multiplex PCR; TCRdb stores just in-frame clones and leaves some out. The repertoire holds 90,000 or so clones, with roughly 80% as singletons. The sample consisted of PBMCs. The receptor set was obtained from a middle-aged man in good health and CMV-seropositive.

This chain links TRBV6-1 with TRBJ2-5; 7 nucleotides line up with TRBD1. V was clipped by 6 bases and J by 0 bases; unmatched bases: 4. Germline CDR1 is MNHNS and CDR2 is SASEGT. The CDR3 contains 14 residues. In DNA, the CDR3 is TGTGCCAGCAGGGGACAGTTGGACCAAGAGACCCAGTACTTC. It codes for CASRGQLDQETQYF.

The V gene is TRBV5-1, the J gene TRBJ2-7; D perhaps matches TRBD1 (5 bases). The CDR3 is 12 amino acids. From germline, CDR1 is SGHRS and CDR2 YFSETQ. V lost 0 bases, J lost 6 bases, and 7 bases lay in between. CDR3 sequence: CASSLDRREQYF. CDR3 DNA sequence: TGCGCCAGCAGCTTGGACAGGCGCGAGCAGTACTTC. Using reference TRBV5-1 and TRBJ2-7 for the parts outside the CDR3, the full variable domain is KAGVTQTPRYLIKTRGQQVTLSCSPISGHRSVSWYQQTPGQGLQFLFEYFSETQRNKGNFPGRFSGRQFSNSRSEMNVSTLELGDSALYLCASSLDRREQYFGPGTRLTVT.

The gene calls are TRBV7-9 and TRBJ2-1, with D maybe TRBD2 (5 bases). This CDR3 spans 11 amino acids. Germline values: CDR1 SEHNR, CDR2 FQNEAQ (reference sequence). CDR3 sequence (DNA): TGTTCCGTAACCCGGGGAATTGAGCAGTTCTTC. Amino acids: CSVTRGIEQFF.

The V gene is TRBV4-1, the J gene TRBJ2-7, with a possible D match to TRBD2 (5 bases). The V gene's germline CDR1 is MGHRA and CDR2 YSYEKL. The V end was cut by 1 base, the J end by 0 bases, with 16 bases between. The length of the CDR3 is 17 residues. The CDR3: CASSQVFHSESSYEQYF. The CDR3 DNA reads as TGCGCCAGCAGCCAAGTCTTTCATAGCGAAAGCTCCTACGAGCAGTACTTC.

Only one count was recorded for this clone. The chain has TRBV19 and TRBJ1-4, with 7 bases lining up with TRBD1. Per the germline V gene, CDR1 is LNHDA and CDR2 is SQIVND (reference sequence). V trimming: 9 bases; J trimming: 4 bases; junction bases outside the gene matches: 5. The CDR3 runs 13 residues. The CDR3 here is CASATGNNEKLFF. The DNA for the CDR3 is TGTGCCAGCGCGACAGGGAATAATGAAAAACTGTTTTTT.

This chain uses TRBV7-2 with TRBJ2-3; D possibly corresponds to TRBD2 (5 bases). Germline V gene data show CDR1 as SGHTA and CDR2 as FQGNSA. V was trimmed by 2 bases and J by 5 bases, leaving 17 bases between them. The CDR3 contains 16 residues. CDR3 in amino acids: CASSLYRSEGGDTQYF. The DNA for the CDR3 is TGTGCCAGCAGCTTATACAGATCAGAGGGCGGAGATACGCAGTATTTT. Supplemented by reference TRBV7-2 and TRBJ2-3, the full variable domain reads GAGVSQSPSNKVTEKGKDVELRCDPISGHTALYWYRQSLGQGLEFLIYFQGNSAPDKSGLPSDRFSAERTGGSVSTLTIQRTQQEDSAVYLCASSLYRSEGGDTQYFGPGTRLTVL.

This clone showed up just a few times. This sequence joins TRBV5-4 and TRBJ2-2, with 11 bases matching TRBD2. Germline assignment: CDR1 SGHNT and CDR2 YYREEE (reference sequence). With 1 base clipped from V and 6 bases from J, the junction kept 2 bases outside the gene matches. The length of the CDR3 is 15 residues. This CDR3 is CASSLRLAGSGELFF. CDR3 sequence (DNA): TGTGCCAGCAGCTTGCGACTAGCGGGATCCGGGGAGCTGTTTTTT.

The chain uses TRBV30 and TRBJ2-7; D possibly corresponds to TRBD1 (6 bases). The CDR3 is made up of 14 amino acids. Germline values: CDR1 GTSNPN, CDR2 SVGIG (reference sequence). V lost 8 bases, J lost 3 bases, and 20 bases lay in between. CDR3 sequence (DNA): TGTGCCGGGCGCAAGGGGGACATCGTCTACGAGCAGTACTTC. Translation gives CAGRKGDIVYEQYF.